The 23 T cell receptor beta chains in this list originate from one sample, sequenced in a study of identical twins. Each CDR3 protein is one row after TCRdb ran MiXCR on the 5' RACE reads. The table records 270,000 or so distinct CDR3 sequences, around 8% of them present only once. The same data also contributed to another study, on yellow fever vaccine responses in identical twins.

The specimen was CD8+ T cells sorted from blood. Receptor source: a woman between 18 and 29 years old in good health.

This clonotype was found a few times. The chain has TRBV7-2 and TRBJ2-7, with D perhaps matching TRBD1 (7 bases). The CDR3 contains 16 residues. Per germline, CDR1 SGHTA and CDR2 FQGNSA. V was shortened by 0 bases and J by 3 bases, with 15 bases between the two germline ends. The CDR3 DNA reads TGTGCCAGCAGCTTAGCGGAGGGGGCAGGGTACTACGAGCAGTACTTC. It specifies CASSLAEGAGYYEQYF.

This clonotype has more than one count but fewer than ten. V gene TRBV10-3 combines with J gene TRBJ2-2; D not certain. The CDR3 sequence is 16 residues long. V was trimmed by 10 bases and J by 0 bases, leaving 18 bases between them. The germline V gene encodes CDR1 ENHRY and CDR2 SYGVKD. CDR3 loop: CATGGRANTNTGELFF. The CDR3 region has the DNA TGTGCCACCGGCGGTAGGGCTAACACGAACACCGGGGAGCTGTTTTTT.

This clonotype showed up just a few times. The gene calls are TRBV10-3 and TRBJ2-7; 12 bases agree with TRBD2. V lost 11 bases and J lost 2; bases outside the gene matches: 7. Germline CDR1 ENHRY, CDR2 SYGVKD. CDR3 size: 14 residues. CDR3 coding DNA: TGTGCCGTCCTAGCGGGAGGGAGCCCCTACGAGCAGTACTTC. Translating it yields CAVLAGGSPYEQYF.

This clonotype was recorded many times. The chain uses TRBV11-2 and TRBJ2-2; TRBD1 might be the D (6 bases). Trimming took 0 bases from V and 6 from J, leaving 14 bases between them. Germline assignment: CDR1 SGHAT and CDR2 FQNNGV. The CDR3 totals 16 residues. The DNA of the CDR3 is TGTGCCAGCAGCTTAGATCTGGTCAGGGGCCCCGGGGAGCTGTTTTTT. Translated, it gives CASSLDLVRGPGELFF.

The chain has TRBV11-1 and TRBJ2-7, with 7 bases identical to TRBD1. The CDR3 runs 18 residues. Germline V gene lookup returns CDR1 SGHAT and CDR2 FQDESV (reference sequence). The trim removed 5 bases at V and 1 base at J, leaving 17 bases unmatched. The CDR3, as DNA: TGTGCCAGCAGCCACGTGGGACAGTCACCGACCGGTTCCTACGAGCAGTACTTC. Its protein product is CASSHVGQSPTGSYEQYF.

V and J are TRBV3-1 and TRBJ1-1, with unresolved D. The germline V gene encodes CDR1 LGHDT and CDR2 YNNKEL (reference sequence). This CDR3 is 13 amino acids long. V lost 0 bases to trimming and J lost 9 bases, with 11 bases between them. The CDR3 region has the DNA TGTGCCAGCAGCCAAGATTCGTTGCAGCAAGCTTTCTTT. Translating it yields CASSQDSLQQAFF.

The rearrangement joins TRBV6-2 or TRBV6-3 to TRBJ2-5; no clear D gene. From germline, CDR1 is MNHEY and CDR2 SVGEGT. The ends were cut back, 1 base at V and 9 bases at J, with 15 bases in the middle. CDR3 length equals 14 residues. The CDR3 loop reads CASSYYGLSGAQYF. Here the CDR3 DNA reads TGTGCCAGCAGTTACTACGGCCTTTCCGGCGCCCAGTACTTC.

This clonotype turned up a few times. The rearrangement joins TRBV20-1 to TRBJ2-1, with D perhaps matching TRBD2 (6 bases). Germline V gives CDR1 DFQATT, CDR2 SNEGSKA (reference sequence). CDR3 size: 13 residues. CDR3 in DNA: TGCAGCTCGCGCTCGGGGGACTTCCATGAGCAGTTCTTC. This codes for CSSRSGDFHEQFF.

This CDR3 reads CASSQDLGEPYEQYF. Written as DNA, the CDR3 is TGCGCCAGCAGCCAAGATCTCGGGGAACCCTACGAGCAGTACTTC. This chain links TRBV4-3 with TRBJ2-7; possible D gene TRBD2, 5 bases. Trimming shortened V by 0 bases and J by 2 bases, and 11 bases separated the two germline ends. The V gene's germline CDR1 is LGHNA and CDR2 YSLEER. The CDR3 extends over 15 amino acids.

The sample holds many counts of this clonotype. The chain is built from TRBV6-2 or TRBV6-3 and TRBJ2-2; no clear D. V lost 0 bases, J lost 6 bases, and 2 bases lay in between. The CDR3 loop spans 12 amino acids. The germline gives CDR1 MNHEY, CDR2 SVGEGT. This chain's CDR3 is CASSYSPGELFF. In DNA form, the CDR3 reads TGTGCCAGCAGTTACTCCCCCGGGGAGCTGTTTTTT.

The V call is TRBV20-1, the J call TRBJ2-7; 11 bases line up with TRBD2. The CDR3 is 15 residues long. V lost 4 bases and J lost 3; bases outside the gene matches: 8. Germline-derived CDR1 and CDR2 are DFQATT and SNEGSKA (reference sequence). The CDR3, as DNA: TGCAGTGCTAAGGGACTAGCGGTTACCTTCTACGAGCAGTACTTC. Translated: CSAKGLAVTFYEQYF.

This chain links TRBV25-1 with TRBJ2-7; unclear D gene. CDR1 is MGHDK, CDR2 SYGVNS, per germline. V was trimmed by 4 bases and J by 5 bases, leaving 9 bases between them. CDR3 size: 12 residues. This CDR3 is CASSVVSDEQYF. The DNA for the CDR3 is TGTGCCAGCAGTGTTGTATCCGACGAGCAGTACTTC.

This clonotype came up many times. This chain links TRBV29-1 with TRBJ1-2, with 8 bases that match TRBD1. Germline V gene lookup returns CDR1 SQVTM and CDR2 ANQGSEA. The junction had 3 bases not matched to a gene; V was cut back by 6 bases and J by 6 bases. This CDR3 has 11 residues. This CDR3 is CSVGQGDGYTF. The CDR3 DNA sequence: TGCAGCGTAGGACAGGGTGATGGCTACACCTTC.

This clonotype came up many times. This chain connects TRBV10-3 to TRBJ1-3; no definite D call. The CDR3 contains 15 residues. V lost 0 bases and J 4 bases, leaving 10 bases between the germline ends. CDR1 and CDR2 (germline): ENHRY, SYGVKD. This CDR3 reads CAISESRVIGNTIYF. As DNA, the CDR3 is TGTGCCATCAGTGAGTCTCGAGTCATCGGAAACACCATATATTTT.

CDR3 residues: CASSAGGVRGYTF. In DNA form, the CDR3 reads TGTGCCAGCAGCGCAGGTGGAGTTAGAGGCTACACCTTC. The V and J genes are TRBV2 and TRBJ1-2; D is ambiguous. Per the germline V gene, CDR1 is SNHLY and CDR2 is FYNNEI. Trimming cost V 6 bases and J 8 bases, with 16 bases left between them. The CDR3 is 13 amino acids.

This chain connects TRBV18 to TRBJ2-7; tentative D call: TRBD1 (5 bases). Germline CDR1 KGHSH, CDR2 LQKENI. V lost 3 bases and J lost 3, with 15 bases in between. The CDR3 runs to 15 residues. The CDR3 DNA reads as TGTGCCAGCTCACCCGACAGTAGGGGTCTCTACGAGCAGTACTTC. The encoded protein is CASSPDSRGLYEQYF.

The rearrangement joins TRBV19 to TRBJ2-2, with TRBD2 matching over 10 bases. With V trimmed by 3 bases and J by 8 bases, 9 bases remained unmatched. CDR1 is LNHDA, CDR2 SQIVND, per germline (reference sequence). The CDR3 consists of 16 residues. CDR3 sequence reads: CASSISLAGVAGELFF. CDR3 coding DNA: TGTGCCAGTAGTATTAGCCTAGCGGGAGTTGCAGGGGAGCTGTTTTTT.

The CDR3 loop reads CATSDPRWGEQYF. The CDR3, as DNA: TGTGCCACCAGTGATCCGAGGTGGGGCGAGCAGTACTTC. This sequence joins TRBV24-1 and TRBJ2-7; D is undetermined. CDR1 is KGHDR, CDR2 SFDVKD, per germline. The length of the CDR3 is 13 residues. V lost 3 bases to trimming and J lost 6 bases, with 11 bases between them.

This clonotype was picked up a small number of times. The V gene is TRBV15, the J gene TRBJ2-1; 11 bases line up with TRBD2. V dropped 0 bases and J dropped 5; count of bases not matched to a gene: 9. The CDR3 runs to 18 residues. Germline-derived CDR1 and CDR2 are LNHNV and YYDKDF (reference sequence). Written as DNA, the CDR3 is TGTGCCACCAGCAGAGATCGACTAGCGGGGTTCGGGGACAATGAGCAGTTCTTC. Encoded protein: CATSRDRLAGFGDNEQFF.

CDR3 amino acids: CATRTGNTIYF. CDR3 DNA sequence: TGTGCCACCAGGACTGGAAACACCATATATTTT. This rearrangement joins TRBV11-2 to TRBJ1-3; D call uncertain. The V end lost 10 bases, the J end lost 2 bases, and 6 bases lay between the germline ends. This CDR3 is built from 11 residues. The germline V gene encodes CDR1 SGHAT and CDR2 FQNNGV.

This clonotype was counted between two and nine times. The chain is built from TRBV20-1 and TRBJ2-1; TRBD2 agrees at 7 bases. Germline CDR1 DFQATT, CDR2 SNEGSKA (reference sequence). V lost 1 base, J lost 1 base, and 10 bases stayed unmatched. The CDR3 consists of 17 residues. The CDR3 coding sequence is TGCAGTGCTAGAGGGGAGGTGCTAGCGGATTCCTACAATGAGCAGTTCTTC. Encoded protein: CSARGEVLADSYNEQFF.

There are a few counts of this clonotype. The rearrangement uses TRBV5-6 and TRBJ2-7; no clear D. The CDR3 loop spans 12 amino acids. Germline values: CDR1 SGHDT, CDR2 YYEEEE. V was clipped by 1 base and J by 6 bases, with 8 bases between them. CDR3 region: CASSLTEPEQYF. The DNA of the CDR3 is TGTGCCAGCAGCTTGACAGAACCCGAGCAGTACTTC.

This clonotype was counted many times. The gene calls are TRBV12-3 or TRBV12-4 and TRBJ2-1; TRBD2 matches 11 bases. V lost 7 bases, J lost 12 bases, and 8 bases stayed unmatched. The CDR3 totals 13 residues. CDR3 in amino acids: CASTGSGGVVQFF. CDR3 nucleotide sequence: TGTGCCAGCACCGGTAGCGGGGGGGTTGTGCAGTTCTTC.